Listed below are T cell receptor beta chains from one sample, sequenced in a study of blood T cell repertoires in COVID-19. Clones were sequenced by immunoSEQ multiplex PCR, and TCRdb holds only the in-frame ones, with some missing. The sample carries about 240,000 clones, 88% recorded once. Material: peripheral blood. These receptors were collected from a woman aged 40-49 years who had recovered from COVID-19. Each CDR3 is given with its conserved first and last residue. D genes are given only for firm matches. Some rows mark clone size as missing; the rest say once, few, many or name a class of expanded clone.

d_call,clone_size,j_call,v_call,cdr3_nt,cdr3_aa
TRBD1,.,TRBJ1-4,TRBV7-2,TGTGCCAGCAGCCTTGACAGGGGGGGTGAAAAACTGTTTTTT,CASSLDRGGEKLFF
.,.,TRBJ1-5,TRBV30,TGTGCCTGGAGTACAGGGACGAGCAATCAGCCCCAGCATTTT,CAWSTGTSNQPQHF
TRBD1,.,TRBJ1-2,TRBV13,TGTGCCAGCACCCAAAGAGGGACAGGGCCGAACTATGGCTACACCTTC,CASTQRGTGPNYGYTF
.,.,TRBJ2-1,TRBV6-2/TRBV6-3,TGTGCCAGCAGTTCTGGGGCGCTGGGTGGTAATGAGCAGTTCTTC,CASSSGALGGNEQFF
.,.,TRBJ1-2,TRBV11-2,TGTGCCAGCAGTTCAGGGGCTCCCTACACCTTC,CASSSGAPYTF
.,.,TRBJ2-2,TRBV11-3,TGTGCCAGCAGCTTAGTGGGTAGCGGAACCACCGGGGAGCTGTTTTTT,CASSLVGSGTTGELFF
.,.,TRBJ1-2,TRBV7-9,TGTGCCAGCAGCATTACAGGCACGAACTATGGCTACACCTTC,CASSITGTNYGYTF
TRBD2,once,TRBJ2-2,TRBV9,TGTGCCAGCAGCGGCCTAGCGGGAGGCACCGGGGAGCTGTTTTTT,CASSGLAGGTGELFF
.,.,TRBJ2-5,TRBV9,TGTGCCAGCAGCCCAATCGGCCAAGAGACCCAGTACTTC,CASSPIGQETQYF
.,.,TRBJ2-1,TRBV5-1,TGCGCCAGCAGCCCCGGACCAGGGGGGACCTACAATGAGCAGTTCTTC,CASSPGPGGTYNEQFF
TRBD1,.,TRBJ1-3,TRBV28,TGTGCCAGCAGTTTGGAGGGGGCGGGAGGAAACACCATATATTTT,CASSLEGAGGNTIYF
TRBD2,.,TRBJ2-1,TRBV6-6,TGTGCCAGCAGTCCGCCGCTAGCGGGAGGAGTTGGTGAGCAGTTCTTC,CASSPPLAGGVGEQFF
TRBD1,.,TRBJ1-3,TRBV7-8,TGTGCCAGCAGCTTATCCCAGGGACAGGGAAACACCATATATTTT,CASSLSQGQGNTIYF
TRBD2,.,TRBJ2-1,TRBV11-3,TGTGCCAGCAGCTTAGAGGGGACTATCCGCAATGAGCAGTTCTTC,CASSLEGTIRNEQFF
TRBD1,.,TRBJ2-5,TRBV18,TGTGCCAGCTCGCTGGGACAGGGAGGGCAGACCCAGTACTTC,CASSLGQGGQTQYF
.,.,TRBJ1-2,TRBV20-1,TGCAGTGCTACGGGAGAGAGTGGCTACACCTTC,CSATGESGYTF
.,.,TRBJ1-5,TRBV7-8,TGTGCCAGCAGCTCGGGACTCGGCAATCAGCCCCAGCATTTT,CASSSGLGNQPQHF
.,.,TRBJ2-2,TRBV5-1,TGCGCCAGCAGCCATGGCCTAGTTCCGTCGACGAACACCGGGGAGCTGTTTTTT,CASSHGLVPSTNTGELFF
.,.,TRBJ1-2,TRBV6-5,TGTGCCAGCAGTTACTCGGCGGCGTCTCACTATGGCTACACCTTC,CASSYSAASHYGYTF
.,.,TRBJ2-3,TRBV6-5,TGTGCCAGCAGTACCCCCGGCGGCCTCACAGATACGCAGTATTTT,CASSTPGGLTDTQYF
.,.,TRBJ1-2,TRBV7-2,TGTGCCAGCAGCTTAGGGGGCCCTTCCGGAAGGGGAGGCTACACCTTC,CASSLGGPSGRGGYTF
.,.,TRBJ2-5,TRBV7-3,TGTGCCAGCAGCCCCACCCAGGGGGGCCAAGAGACCCAGTACTTC,CASSPTQGGQETQYF
.,.,TRBJ1-1,TRBV5-8,TGTGCCAGCAGCCCCCGGAGGGCTTTCTTT,CASSPRRAFF
TRBD1,once,TRBJ1-2,TRBV7-9,TGTGCCAGCAGCTTCGACAGGGAGGTGGTTGGCTACACCTTC,CASSFDREVVGYTF
.,.,TRBJ2-7,TRBV6-5,TGTGCCTCTCGGGCCAGGGGCTACGAGCAGTACTTC,CASRARGYEQYF
.,.,TRBJ1-4,TRBV14,TGTGCCAGCAGCCAGAACACAGTTTCGGAAAAACTGTTTTTT,CASSQNTVSEKLFF
.,.,TRBJ2-3,TRBV29-1,TGCAGCGCTGCCCTAGGGGTCCCGGGAGATACGCAGTATTTT,CSAALGVPGDTQYF
.,.,TRBJ1-6,TRBV5-4,TGTGCCAGCAGCTTGGAAGCAGCGGGCTCCTATAATTCACCCCTCCACTTT,CASSLEAAGSYNSPLHF
.,.,TRBJ2-6,TRBV6-5,TGTGCCAGCAGTCCCCGGGGCAACGTCCTGACTTTC,CASSPRGNVLTF
TRBD2,.,TRBJ2-1,TRBV19,TGTGCCAGTAGTATCGGGGGACTAGCGGGACAGCAGTTCTTC,CASSIGGLAGQQFF
.,many,TRBJ1-2,TRBV12-3/TRBV12-4,TGTGCCACCCGGGGGGGCTGGAGCTACACCTTC,CATRGGWSYTF
.,.,TRBJ1-1,TRBV6-5,TGTGCCAGCAGCCGGGGGGCTTCCGCTGAAGCTTTCTTT,CASSRGASAEAFF
.,.,TRBJ2-3,TRBV7-9,TGTGCCAGCCACAGGGTCCACCTGAAAGCGGGCACAGATACGCAGTATTTT,CASHRVHLKAGTDTQYF
TRBD2,.,TRBJ2-7,TRBV6-5,TGTGCCAGCAGTTACGGGGCGGGAGGGCCCCACGAGCAGTACTTC,CASSYGAGGPHEQYF
TRBD2,.,TRBJ2-7,TRBV11-2,TGTGCCAGCAGCCTTGGGGCTAGCGGCTCCTACGAGCAGTACTTC,CASSLGASGSYEQYF
.,.,TRBJ2-1,TRBV20-1,TGCAGTGCTCTCCAGGGCAGGGCCGAGTTCTTC,CSALQGRAEFF
.,.,TRBJ1-4,TRBV11-2,TGTGCCAGCAGCTTAGAACCGACACAGGGTCGGGGTGAAAAACTGTTTTTT,CASSLEPTQGRGEKLFF
TRBD2,.,TRBJ2-3,TRBV19,TGTGCCAGTAGTATCGCGGGAGTGGATACGCAGTATTTT,CASSIAGVDTQYF
TRBD1,.,TRBJ1-1,TRBV6-5,TGTGCCAGCAGCAAACCGGGGACAGCTGAAGCTTTCTTT,CASSKPGTAEAFF
.,.,TRBJ1-2,TRBV30,TGTGCCTGGAGGCCTCCCGCGGGGAGTATCACCTTC,CAWRPPAGSITF
.,.,TRBJ2-5,TRBV4-2,TGTGCCAGCAGCGGGCCCGACCTAAAGGGAGGGACCCAGTACTTC,CASSGPDLKGGTQYF
.,.,TRBJ1-4,TRBV30,TGTGCCTGGAGTGTAGGGTTGGCGGGGGAAAAACTGTTTTTT,CAWSVGLAGEKLFF
.,.,TRBJ1-6,TRBV10-3,TGTGCCATCAGTGCAAGTGAGGGGGTAGGGTCACCCCTCCACTTT,CAISASEGVGSPLHF
TRBD1,.,TRBJ1-2,TRBV10-3,TGTGCCATCGCCCAGGACAGGGGCAATGGCTACACCTTC,CAIAQDRGNGYTF
.,.,TRBJ1-1,TRBV11-2,TGTGCCAGCAGCTTAGGGGGAGGGACGCGAGCTTTCTTT,CASSLGGGTRAFF
TRBD2,.,TRBJ2-1,TRBV28,TGTGCCGCTAGCGGGAGGCCCTACAATGAGCAGTTCTTC,CAASGRPYNEQFF
.,.,TRBJ2-7,TRBV11-3,TGTGCCAGCAGCTTATCCCAGGGCGGCTCCTACGAGCAGTACTTC,CASSLSQGGSYEQYF
TRBD1,.,TRBJ1-3,TRBV3-1/TRBV3-2,TGTGCCAGCAGCCCCAGAGGGTCCGGGACAGTCGTGAGTGGAAACACCATATATTTT,CASSPRGSGTVVSGNTIYF
.,.,TRBJ1-2,TRBV3-1/TRBV3-2,TGTGCCAGCAGCCCGGGGGGCCCGGGCTATGGCTACACCTTC,CASSPGGPGYGYTF
.,.,TRBJ2-3,TRBV11-2,TGTGCCAGCAGCTTAGTTGGGGGCGCGGGCACAGATACGCAGTATTTT,CASSLVGGAGTDTQYF
TRBD1,.,TRBJ2-1,TRBV9,TGTGCCAGCAGCGTAGTGGGAAGGGGGCGCGTTCGGAATGAGCAGTTCTTC,CASSVVGRGRVRNEQFF
.,.,TRBJ2-1,TRBV5-4,TGTGCCAGCACGCGGGAACCCTCCTACAATGAGCAGTTCTTC,CASTREPSYNEQFF
.,.,TRBJ2-1,TRBV7-9,TGTGCCAGCAGCTTACGGGACTCCTCTCGACCTTACACCTACAATGAGCAGTTCTTC,CASSLRDSSRPYTYNEQFF
TRBD2,.,TRBJ2-1,TRBV23-1,TGCGCCAGCAGTCTAGCGGGAGGGGGAAATGAGCAGTTCTTC,CASSLAGGGNEQFF
.,.,TRBJ2-1,TRBV6-5,TGTGCCAGCAGTCAAACAGGGACGGGGAATGAGCAGTTCTTC,CASSQTGTGNEQFF